This T cell receptor beta chain was sequenced for a study of OX40 agonist ivuxolimab in advanced cancers. Study-level background: The costimulatory receptor OX40 (CD134) was targeted by ivuxolimab, a fully human IgG2 agonistic monoclonal antibody. Intravenous ivuxolimab was administered to patients every 2 weeks at six dose levels: 0.01, 0.1, 0.3, 1.5, 3 and 10 mg/kg. Of the 50 to 55 patients in dose escalation, about 20 had hepatocellular carcinoma, around 15 had melanoma, 9 had renal cell carcinoma and 9 had head and neck cancer. A male proportion of roughly 85% and a mean age of roughly 58 years, ranging from 23 to 79, were recorded for the dose-escalation cohort. Prior anti-PD-1, anti-PD-L1 or anti-CTLA-4 therapy was permitted, and 40% of dose-escalation patients had received checkpoint inhibitors. Partial responses occurred in three dose-escalation patients, of whom one had hepatocellular carcinoma and two had cutaneous melanoma. Peripheral TCRbeta sequencing was intended to test whether TCR sequence diversity was altered and clonal T-cell expansion was caused by ivuxolimab. The paper covers the monotherapy dose-escalation part of the phase I ivuxolimab trial, which included N of about 50 patients.

The trial excluded patients who had a history of autoimmune disease or who were on systemic immunosuppression. Peripheral blood for TCR sequencing was collected from all dose cohorts at baseline, on cycle 4 day 1, and on cycle 7 day 1. Samples were obtained from an open-label, multicenter, first-in-human phase I dose-escalation trial of ivuxolimab. Adults with locally advanced or metastatic head and neck squamous cell, hepatocellular, melanoma or renal cell carcinoma were enrolled in the trial. Before TCR sequencing, CD4+ and CD8+ T cells were separately sorted from peripheral blood. The investigation overall reported the following: Low levels of normalized T-cell clonal expansion were also shown by some nonresponding patients. Partial responders in the 0.1-3.0 mg/kg groups had among the lowest normalized peripheral clonal expansion, especially among CD8+ T cells. At doses of 0.1 to 3.0 mg/kg, clonal expansion of both CD4+ and CD8+ blood T cells was observed from baseline to week 6. The antigen specificity of the clonally expanded peripheral T cells was not determined. After ivuxolimab, expanded clones were on average more numerous among CD8+ T cells than among CD4+ T cells.

As encoded in the germline V gene, CDR1 is ENHRY while CDR2 is SYGVKD. Spanning cysteine to phenylalanine, the CDR3 consists of 14 amino acids. Only the CDR3 region is kept as DNA, spanning 42 bases read in frame from base 1. Unmatched junction bases come to 4, with V trimmed by 3 bases and J by 2 bases. For sequencing of the TCRbeta CDR3 region, genomic DNA was extracted from the sorted cells. TCRbeta CDR3 regions were sequenced using the immunoSEQ Assay. The table was pulled from immuneACCESS by TCRdb, which kept in-frame rearrangements only. Such tables lose some clones; where checked, under half of the loss comes from unresolved V genes, and the rest has no known cause. This sample has 15,000 to 20,000 clones in its table, and 60% to 85% of those were observed once. The leading ten clones occupy 40% to 55% of the sample. This clone appeared once. The target of this receptor is not known. The input lacks base qualities; no much larger clone sits a single base away.

Sequenced material: CD4+ or CD8+ T cells sorted from blood, taken in a trial of the OX40 agonist ivuxolimab. The sequence is built from TRBV10-3 and TRBJ2-7; 7 bases in the middle match TRBD1. The clonotype comes from an adult with an advanced solid tumor such as melanoma, head and neck, liver or kidney cancer. The encoded CDR3 is CAISEKGQAYEQYF. The base sequence is TGTGCCATCAGTGAAAAAGGACAGGCCTACGAGCAGTACTTC.